One sample yielded the 26 T cell receptor beta chains listed below, sequenced in a study of monozygotic twins with cystic fibrosis. Libraries were prepared by immunoSEQ multiplex PCR; TCRdb keeps only in-frame clonotypes and omits some of them. The sample yields approximately 14,000 clones, nearly 99% seen once. Sequencing used blood. These receptors came from a girl under 10 years old with cystic fibrosis.

The rearrangement uses TRBV7-2 and TRBJ2-1; 12 bases match TRBD1. Germline V CDR1 and CDR2: SGHTA, FQGNSA. The CDR3 is made up of 19 amino acids. J was trimmed by 0 bases and V by 5 bases; bases with no gene match: 11. The CDR3 DNA reads as TGTGCCAGCAGCGTCCCGGGACAGGGGGCCTCTAGCTCCTACAATGAGCAGTTCTTC. Amino acid sequence: CASSVPGQGASSSYNEQFF.

The chain combines TRBV29-1 with TRBJ2-1; 7 bases map to TRBD1. The germline V gene encodes CDR1 SQVTM and CDR2 ANQGSEA. The CDR3 totals 14 residues. The V and J ends lost 7 bases and 4 bases, in that order; junction bases with no gene match: 10. The CDR3 is CSGNFRGSYNEQFF. CDR3 DNA: TGCAGCGGTAACTTCAGGGGGTCGTACAATGAGCAGTTCTTC.

The V gene is TRBV25-1, the J gene TRBJ1-1; no firm D call. The germline gives CDR1 MGHDK, CDR2 SYGVNS. Trimming took 5 bases from V and 0 from J, leaving 13 bases between them. The CDR3 sequence is 15 residues long. CDR3 in amino acids: CASSRGRAVNTEAFF. The DNA of the CDR3 is TGTGCCAGCAGTCGCGGGCGGGCCGTGAACACTGAAGCTTTCTTT.

This sequence joins TRBV30 and TRBJ2-7; the match to TRBD1 covers 8 bases. J gave up 5 bases and V 8 bases, and 8 bases lay outside the gene matches. Germline V CDR1 and CDR2: GTSNPN, SVGIG (reference sequence). CDR3 length: 12 residues. CDR3 residues: CAGRDRWDEQYF. CDR3 bases: TGTGCCGGCCGGGACAGGTGGGACGAGCAGTACTTC.

This clone was found once. V is TRBV19 and J is TRBJ1-1; TRBD1 is a possible D gene (5 bases). Looked up from germline, CDR1 is LNHDA and CDR2 is SQIVND (reference sequence). This CDR3 has 13 amino acids. The V end was cut by 3 bases, the J end by 1 base, with 6 bases between. CDR3 DNA: TGTGCCAGTAGTATGGGGCCGAACACTGAAGCTTTCTTT. This gives the protein CASSMGPNTEAFF.

CDR3 amino acids: CASSLEGGDGYTF. The CDR3 DNA sequence: TGCGCCAGCAGCTTGGAAGGGGGCGATGGCTACACCTTC. This rearrangement joins TRBV5-1 to TRBJ1-2, with 7 positions matching TRBD1. The germline gives CDR1 SGHRS, CDR2 YFSETQ. The CDR3 runs to 13 residues. J was trimmed by 6 bases and V by 0 bases; bases with no gene match: 2.

V usage is TRBV29-1 and J usage is TRBJ2-1, with 15 bases that match TRBD2. The CDR3 loop spans 14 amino acids. CDR1 SQVTM and CDR2 ANQGSEA come from the germline V gene. V dropped 8 bases and J dropped 9; count of bases not matched to a gene: 8. In DNA, the CDR3 is TGCAGCTTTCGGACTAGCGGGAGGGCACCTGAGCAGTTCTTC. Amino acids: CSFRTSGRAPEQFF.

The chain recombines TRBV6-1 with TRBJ1-1; the D gene is possibly TRBD1 (6 bases). Germline V gene lookup returns CDR1 MNHNS and CDR2 SASEGT. The CDR3 is made up of 15 amino acids. The V end was cut by 3 bases, the J end by 5 bases, with 16 bases between. The CDR3 DNA reads TGTGCCAGCAGTGAGGGGGGGGCAGGGAGGACTGAAGCTTTCTTT. Amino acids: CASSEGGAGRTEAFF.

CDR3 sequence (DNA): TGTGCCAGCAGCTTAGGCAGGGGAAGAAACAATCAGCCCCAGCATTTT. Amino acid sequence: CASSLGRGRNNQPQHF. The chain recombines TRBV7-2 with TRBJ1-5, with D possibly matching TRBD1 (6 bases). The CDR3 loop spans 16 amino acids. Trimming stripped 1 base from V and 3 bases from J, with 13 bases between. Germline-derived CDR1 and CDR2 are SGHTA and FQGNSA.

V gene TRBV27 combines with J gene TRBJ1-2; 7 bases are a match to TRBD1. Looked up from germline, CDR1 is MNHEY and CDR2 is SMNVEV (reference sequence). The CDR3 totals 14 residues. The V and J ends lost 5 bases and 1 base, in that order; junction bases with no gene match: 4. The CDR3 loop is CASSPGQVNYGYTF. CDR3 in DNA: TGTGCCAGCAGTCCCGGACAGGTTAACTATGGCTACACCTTC.

This chain links TRBV7-2 with TRBJ2-7, with D maybe TRBD2 (6 bases). Germline V gives CDR1 SGHTA, CDR2 FQGNSA. CDR3 length: 16 residues. V lost 3 bases and J lost 2, with 17 bases in between. CDR3 sequence reads: CASSFHGGQVTYEQYF. The CDR3 coding sequence is TGTGCCAGCAGCTTCCACGGAGGGCAGGTTACCTACGAGCAGTACTTC.

V gene TRBV4-2 combines with J gene TRBJ2-3; tentatively, D is TRBD1 (8 bases). The CDR3 is 15 amino acids. The germline V gene has CDR1 LGHNA and CDR2 YNFKEQ. Trimming stripped 3 bases from V and 3 bases from J, with 13 bases between. CDR3 nucleotides: TGTGCCAGCAGCCAGGACAGGGAGGGGACAGATACGCAGTATTTT. Translated: CASSQDREGTDTQYF.

The chain uses TRBV13 and TRBJ1-2, with 10 nucleotides matching TRBD1. The CDR3 totals 16 residues. V gave up 5 bases and J gave up 4 bases; unmatched junction bases: 10. CDR1 is PRHDT and CDR2 is FYEKMQ in the germline V gene (reference sequence). The CDR3 loop is CASSPPTGGKVYGYTF. The CDR3 coding sequence is TGTGCCAGCAGCCCGCCGACAGGGGGCAAGGTCTATGGCTACACCTTC.

The chain recombines TRBV4-3 with TRBJ2-7; D remains ambiguous. The CDR3 length is 14 residues. V was pared by 0 bases and J by 3 bases, with 9 bases between. Per the germline V gene, CDR1 is LGHNA and CDR2 is YSLEER. CDR3 sequence (DNA): TGCGCCAGCAGCCAAGATCTAAGAGGCTACGAGCAGTACTTC. Protein sequence: CASSQDLRGYEQYF.

The V call is TRBV13, the J call TRBJ2-7; D is uncertain. Germline V gene lookup returns CDR1 PRHDT and CDR2 FYEKMQ (reference sequence). V lost 5 bases to trimming and J lost 7 bases, with 21 bases between them. The CDR3 spans 15 residues. The CDR3 reads CASSGRRASREEQYF. The DNA for the CDR3 is TGTGCCAGCAGCGGGCGACGTGCCTCTCGAGAGGAGCAGTACTTC.

This sequence joins TRBV25-1 and TRBJ2-5; 7 positions agree with TRBD1. V gave up 7 bases and J gave up 7 bases; unmatched junction bases: 6. This CDR3 spans 12 amino acids. Looked up from germline, CDR1 is MGHDK and CDR2 is SYGVNS. The CDR3 DNA follows: TGTGCCAGCACCACAGGGGACGGGACCCAGTACTTC. Amino acids: CASTTGDGTQYF.

V gene TRBV6-1 combines with J gene TRBJ1-1; the D gene is possibly TRBD1 (5 bases). The CDR3 runs to 14 residues. The germline V gene has CDR1 MNHNS and CDR2 SASEGT. The germline V and J ends were trimmed by 5 bases and 1 base, with 11 bases remaining between them. CDR3 loop: CASSISTGNTEAFF. In DNA, the CDR3 is TGTGCCAGCAGTATTTCTACAGGGAACACTGAAGCTTTCTTT.

The V gene is TRBV28, the J gene TRBJ2-2, with TRBD2 matching 7 bases. This CDR3 contains 16 residues. Germline CDR1 and CDR2: MDHEN and SYDVKM. With 3 bases clipped from V and 10 bases from J, the junction kept 14 bases outside the gene matches. The CDR3 nucleotides read TGTGCCAGCAGTTTTGGGGGGGAGGGCCTACTTGAGGAGCTGTTTTTT. Translating it yields CASSFGGEGLLEELFF.

CDR3 sequence: CASSYLPSDYNEQFF. CDR3 sequence (DNA): TGTGCCAGCAGTTACTTGCCTAGCGATTACAATGAGCAGTTCTTC. The chain has TRBV6-6 and TRBJ2-1, with D tentatively TRBD2 (6 bases). The CDR3 consists of 15 residues. Per the germline V gene, CDR1 is MNHNY and CDR2 is SVGAGI (reference sequence). With 1 base removed from V and 4 bases from J, the gap between germline ends came to 11 bases.

V and J are TRBV29-1 and TRBJ2-7; tentatively, D is TRBD1 (6 bases). The germline V gene encodes CDR1 SQVTM and CDR2 ANQGSEA. V dropped 4 bases and J dropped 3 bases, with 22 bases sitting between them. The CDR3 consists of 16 residues. CDR3 in amino acids: CSVAHGQTTDVYEQYF. The CDR3 bases are TGCAGCGTTGCCCACGGACAGACCACCGACGTCTACGAGCAGTACTTC.

This chain connects TRBV19 to TRBJ2-2, with 8 positions matching TRBD2. From germline, CDR1 is LNHDA and CDR2 SQIVND (reference sequence). Unmatched junction bases numbered 7, after V lost 3 bases and J lost 7 bases. CDR3 size: 15 residues. The CDR3 region has the DNA TGTGCCAGTAGTATGGACGGGAGGGCTGGCGGGGAGCTGTTTTTT. Protein: CASSMDGRAGGELFF.

The rearrangement joins TRBV28 to TRBJ1-2; 11 positions agree with TRBD1. Losses at the gene ends were 8 bases for V and 8 bases for J; bases not matched to a gene: 7. The V gene's germline CDR1 is MDHEN and CDR2 SYDVKM. This CDR3 contains 13 residues. The CDR3 coding sequence is TGTGCCAGCCGACAAGGGACAGGGGGAGGCTACACCTTC. Protein product: CASRQGTGGGYTF.

This sequence joins TRBV11-2 and TRBJ2-7; maybe TRBD2 (6 bases). Germline assignment: CDR1 SGHAT and CDR2 FQNNGV. The ends were cut back, 3 bases at V and 3 bases at J, with 9 bases in the middle. The CDR3 totals 13 residues. The CDR3 here is CASSFGRNYEQYF. Here the CDR3 DNA reads TGTGCCAGCAGCTTTGGGAGGAACTACGAGCAGTACTTC.

The chain joins TRBV11-2 to TRBJ2-1; 10 bases align to TRBD2. This CDR3 is 19 amino acids long. Per germline, CDR1 SGHAT and CDR2 FQNNGV. V gave up 5 bases and J gave up 8 bases; unmatched junction bases: 21. Here the CDR3 DNA reads TGTGCCAGCAGCCTACACTACTGGCGTCTAGCGGGAGAGAAGCATGAGCAGTTCTTC. Residues: CASSLHYWRLAGEKHEQFF.

The chain uses TRBV6-1 and TRBJ2-6, with D hard to call. Germline assignment: CDR1 MNHNS and CDR2 SASEGT. Trimming shortened V by 1 base and J by 4 bases, and 11 bases separated the two germline ends. This CDR3 comprises 16 residues. Here the CDR3 reads CASSEEHSRGANVLTF. CDR3 in DNA: TGTGCCAGCAGTGAAGAACACTCGAGGGGGGCCAACGTCCTGACTTTC.

The rearrangement joins TRBV20-1 to TRBJ2-1; possible D gene TRBD1, 6 bases. Germline lookup yields CDR1 DFQATT and CDR2 SNEGSKA (reference sequence). V lost 5 bases to trimming and J lost 10 bases, with 12 bases between them. The CDR3 consists of 11 residues. The CDR3 bases are TGCAGTGCTTTTAGTGGGGGCGAGCAGTTCTTC. Protein product: CSAFSGGEQFF.